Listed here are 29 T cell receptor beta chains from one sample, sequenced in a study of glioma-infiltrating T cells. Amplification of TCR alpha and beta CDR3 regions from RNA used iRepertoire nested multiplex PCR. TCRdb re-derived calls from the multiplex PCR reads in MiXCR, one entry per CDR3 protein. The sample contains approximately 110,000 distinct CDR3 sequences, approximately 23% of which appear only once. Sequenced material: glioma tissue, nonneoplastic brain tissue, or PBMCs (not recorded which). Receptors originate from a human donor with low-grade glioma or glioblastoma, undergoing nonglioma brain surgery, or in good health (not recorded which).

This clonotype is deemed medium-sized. CDR3 in amino acids: CASSSGIRDYEQYF. The CDR3, as DNA: TGTGCCAGCAGTTCCGGAATCCGGGACTACGAGCAGTACTTC. V usage is TRBV6-1 and J usage is TRBJ2-7; D might be TRBD2 (5 bases). Trimming removed 5 bases from V and 3 bases from J, with 14 bases in between. Germline V lookup: CDR1 MNHNS, CDR2 SASEGT. There are 14 residues in the CDR3.

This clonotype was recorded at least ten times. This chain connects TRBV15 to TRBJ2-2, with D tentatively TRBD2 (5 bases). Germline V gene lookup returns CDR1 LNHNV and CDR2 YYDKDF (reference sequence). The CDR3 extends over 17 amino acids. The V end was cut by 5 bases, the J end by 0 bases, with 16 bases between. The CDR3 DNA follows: TGTGCCACCAGCCCTGGGGAGACCGTCGCGAACACCGGGGAGCTGTTTTTT. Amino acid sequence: CATSPGETVANTGELFF.

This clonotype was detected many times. DNA of the CDR3: TGCGCCAGCAGCCAAGATCGGGACCCGAACACTGAAGCTTTCTTT. This codes for CASSQDRDPNTEAFF. The rearrangement links TRBV4-1 to TRBJ1-1, with D perhaps TRBD1 (5 bases). V was clipped by 0 bases and J by 1 base, with 9 bases between them. This CDR3 is built from 15 residues. The V gene's germline CDR1 is MGHRA and CDR2 YSYEKL.

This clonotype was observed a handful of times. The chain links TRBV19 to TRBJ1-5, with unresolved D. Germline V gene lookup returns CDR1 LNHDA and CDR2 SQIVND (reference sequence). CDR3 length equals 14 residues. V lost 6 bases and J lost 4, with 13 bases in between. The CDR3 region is CASREIRPNQPQHF. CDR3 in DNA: TGTGCCAGTAGAGAGATTAGGCCTAATCAGCCCCAGCATTTT.

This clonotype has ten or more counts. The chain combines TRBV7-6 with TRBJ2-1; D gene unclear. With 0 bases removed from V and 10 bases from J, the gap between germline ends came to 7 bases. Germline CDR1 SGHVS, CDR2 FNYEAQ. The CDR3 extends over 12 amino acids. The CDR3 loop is CASSLAEYEQFF. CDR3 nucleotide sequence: TGTGCCAGCAGCTTAGCTGAATACGAGCAGTTCTTC.

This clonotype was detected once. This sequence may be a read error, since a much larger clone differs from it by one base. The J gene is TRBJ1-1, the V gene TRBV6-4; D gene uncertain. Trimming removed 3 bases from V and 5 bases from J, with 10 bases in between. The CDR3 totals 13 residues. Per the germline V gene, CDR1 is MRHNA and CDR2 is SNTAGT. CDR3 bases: TGTGCCAGCAGTGATCTGATTTGGACTGAAGCTTTCTTT. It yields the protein CASSDLIWTEAFF.

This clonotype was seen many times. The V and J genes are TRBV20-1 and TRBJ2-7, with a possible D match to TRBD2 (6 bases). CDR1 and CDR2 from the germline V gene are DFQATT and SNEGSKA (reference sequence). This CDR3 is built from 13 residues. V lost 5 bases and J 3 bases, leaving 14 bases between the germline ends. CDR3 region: CSAATSLNYEQYF. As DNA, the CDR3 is TGCAGTGCTGCGACTAGTCTGAACTACGAGCAGTACTTC.

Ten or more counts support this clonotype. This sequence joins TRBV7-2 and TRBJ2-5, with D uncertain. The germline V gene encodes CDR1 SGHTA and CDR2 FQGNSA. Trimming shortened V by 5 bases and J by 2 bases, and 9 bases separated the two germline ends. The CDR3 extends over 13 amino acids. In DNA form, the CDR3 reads TGTGCCAGCAGCCCAAGGCATCAAGAGACCCAGTACTTC. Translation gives CASSPRHQETQYF. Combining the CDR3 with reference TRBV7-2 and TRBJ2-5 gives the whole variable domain GAGVSQSPSNKVTEKGKDVELRCDPISGHTALYWYRQSLGQGLEFLIYFQGNSAPDKSGLPSDRFSAERTGGSVSTLTIQRTQQEDSAVYLCASSPRHQETQYFGPGTRLLVL.

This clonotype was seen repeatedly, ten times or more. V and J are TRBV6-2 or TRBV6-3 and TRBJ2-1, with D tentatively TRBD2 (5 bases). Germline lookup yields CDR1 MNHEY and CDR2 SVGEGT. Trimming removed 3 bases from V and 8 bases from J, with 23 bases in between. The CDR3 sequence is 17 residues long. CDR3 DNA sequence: TGTGCCAGCAGTTATACGCTCGGACTCTACAGTACCCATGAGCAGTTCTTC. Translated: CASSYTLGLYSTHEQFF.

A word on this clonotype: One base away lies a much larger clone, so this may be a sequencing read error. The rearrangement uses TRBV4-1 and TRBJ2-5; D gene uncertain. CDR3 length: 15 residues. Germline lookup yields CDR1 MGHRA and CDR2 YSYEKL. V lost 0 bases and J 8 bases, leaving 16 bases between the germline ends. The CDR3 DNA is TGCGCCAGCAGCCAAGAAATCCGGGCAACAGATACCCAGTACTTC. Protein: CASSQEIRATDTQYF.

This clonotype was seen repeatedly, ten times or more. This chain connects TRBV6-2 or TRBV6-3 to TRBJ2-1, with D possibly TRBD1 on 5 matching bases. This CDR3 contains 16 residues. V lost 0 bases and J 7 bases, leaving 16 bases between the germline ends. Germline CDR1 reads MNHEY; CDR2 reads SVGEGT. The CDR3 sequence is CASSYSAGIVGNEQFF. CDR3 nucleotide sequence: TGTGCCAGCAGTTACTCAGCAGGGATAGTGGGGAATGAGCAGTTCTTC.

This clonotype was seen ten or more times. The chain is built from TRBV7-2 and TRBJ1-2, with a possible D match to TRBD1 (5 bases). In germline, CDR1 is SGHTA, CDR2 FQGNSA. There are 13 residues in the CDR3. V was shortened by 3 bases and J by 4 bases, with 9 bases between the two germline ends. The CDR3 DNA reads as TGTGCCAGCAGCTTGGGGGGGGTCTATGGCTACACCTTC. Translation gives CASSLGGVYGYTF.

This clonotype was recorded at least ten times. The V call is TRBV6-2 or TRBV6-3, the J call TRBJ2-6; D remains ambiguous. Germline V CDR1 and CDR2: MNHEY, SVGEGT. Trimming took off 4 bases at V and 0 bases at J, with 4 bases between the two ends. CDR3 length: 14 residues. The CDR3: CASSFDSGANVLTF. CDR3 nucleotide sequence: TGTGCCAGCAGTTTTGACTCTGGGGCCAACGTCCTGACTTTC.

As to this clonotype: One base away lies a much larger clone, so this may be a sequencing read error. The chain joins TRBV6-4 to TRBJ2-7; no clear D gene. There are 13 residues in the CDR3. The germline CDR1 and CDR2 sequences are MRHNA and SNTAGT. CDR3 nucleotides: TGTGCCAGCACCGACATGAGCTCCTACAAGCAGTACTTC. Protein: CASTDMSSYKQYF.

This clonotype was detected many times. CDR3 nucleotide sequence: TGTGCCAGCAGTTTGGGACTAGGACAGGGACAACATCAGCCCCAGCATTTT. Amino acid sequence: CASSLGLGQGQHQPQHF. The rearrangement joins TRBV28 to TRBJ1-5; 8 nucleotides match TRBD1. The CDR3 sequence is 17 residues long. The trim removed 3 bases at V and 5 bases at J, leaving 12 bases unmatched. CDR1 is MDHEN and CDR2 is SYDVKM in the germline V gene.

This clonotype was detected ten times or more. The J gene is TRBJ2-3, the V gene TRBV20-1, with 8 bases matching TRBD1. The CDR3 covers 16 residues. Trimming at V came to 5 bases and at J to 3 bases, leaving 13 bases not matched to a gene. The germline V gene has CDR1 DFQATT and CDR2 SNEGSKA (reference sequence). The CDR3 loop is CSAQIFGQGGTDTQYF. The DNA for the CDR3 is TGCAGTGCTCAAATTTTCGGACAGGGTGGAACAGATACGCAGTATTTT.

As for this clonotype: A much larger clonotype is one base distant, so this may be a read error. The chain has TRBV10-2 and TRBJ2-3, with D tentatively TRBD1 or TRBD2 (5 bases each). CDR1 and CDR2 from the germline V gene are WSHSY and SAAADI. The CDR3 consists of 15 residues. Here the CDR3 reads CATAWRVLSTGTQYF. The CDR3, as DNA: TGTGCCACCGCGTGGCGGGTATTAAGCACAGGTACGCAGTATTTT.

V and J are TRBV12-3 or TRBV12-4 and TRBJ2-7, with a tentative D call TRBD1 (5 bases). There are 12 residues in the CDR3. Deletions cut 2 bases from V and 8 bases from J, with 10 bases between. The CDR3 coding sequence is TGTGCCAGCAGTTTAACCCAGGGCAAGCAGTACTTC. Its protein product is CASSLTQGKQYF.

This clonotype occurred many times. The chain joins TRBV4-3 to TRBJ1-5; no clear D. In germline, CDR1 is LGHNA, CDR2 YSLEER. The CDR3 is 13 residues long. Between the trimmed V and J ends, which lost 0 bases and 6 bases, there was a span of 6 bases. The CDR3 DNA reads TGCGCCAGCAGCCAAGATCCGCTTCAGCCCCAGCATTTT. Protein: CASSQDPLQPQHF.

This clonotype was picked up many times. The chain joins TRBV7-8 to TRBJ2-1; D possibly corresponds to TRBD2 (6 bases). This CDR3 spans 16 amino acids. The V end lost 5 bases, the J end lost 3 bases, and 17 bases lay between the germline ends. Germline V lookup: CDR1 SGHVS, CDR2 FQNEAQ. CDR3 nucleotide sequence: TGTGCCAGCAGCCCGTTCGGGGGAGGCCACTACAATGAGCAGTTCTTC. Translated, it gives CASSPFGGGHYNEQFF.

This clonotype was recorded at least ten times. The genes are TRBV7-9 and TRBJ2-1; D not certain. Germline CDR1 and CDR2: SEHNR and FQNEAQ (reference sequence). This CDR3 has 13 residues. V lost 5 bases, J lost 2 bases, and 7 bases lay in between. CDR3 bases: TGTGCCAGCAGCCTCGACGCCTACAATGAGCAGTTCTTC. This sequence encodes CASSLDAYNEQFF.

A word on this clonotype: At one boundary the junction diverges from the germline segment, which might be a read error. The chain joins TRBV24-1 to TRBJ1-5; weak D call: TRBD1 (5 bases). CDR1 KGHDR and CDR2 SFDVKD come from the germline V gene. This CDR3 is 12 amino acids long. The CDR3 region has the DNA TGTGCCATAGGATCAGGGAATCACCCCCAGCATTTT. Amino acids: CAIGSGNHPQHF.

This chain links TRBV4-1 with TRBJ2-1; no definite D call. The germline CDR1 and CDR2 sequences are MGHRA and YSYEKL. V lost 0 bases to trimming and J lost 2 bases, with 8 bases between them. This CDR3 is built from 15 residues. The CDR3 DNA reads TGCGCCAGCAGCCAAGATCTAGTAGCCTACAATGAGCAGTTCTTC. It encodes CASSQDLVAYNEQFF.

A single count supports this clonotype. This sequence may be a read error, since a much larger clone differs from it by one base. The CDR3 loop is CATSLGQSDTQYF. In DNA form, the CDR3 reads TGTGCCACCAGTTTGGGACAGTCAGATACGCAGTATTTT. The V and J genes are TRBV24-1 and TRBJ2-3, with TRBD1 identical over 7 bases. The CDR3 spans 13 residues. From germline, CDR1 is KGHDR and CDR2 SFDVKD. After removal of 6 bases from V and 4 bases from J, the junction contained 3 bases not matched to a gene.

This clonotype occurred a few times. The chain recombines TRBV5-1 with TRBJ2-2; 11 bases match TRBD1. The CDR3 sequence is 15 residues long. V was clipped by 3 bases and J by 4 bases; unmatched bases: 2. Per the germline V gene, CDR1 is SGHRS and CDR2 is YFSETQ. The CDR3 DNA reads TGCGCCAGCAGCTGGGACAGGGGGTCCACCGGGGAGCTGTTTTTT. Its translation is CASSWDRGSTGELFF.

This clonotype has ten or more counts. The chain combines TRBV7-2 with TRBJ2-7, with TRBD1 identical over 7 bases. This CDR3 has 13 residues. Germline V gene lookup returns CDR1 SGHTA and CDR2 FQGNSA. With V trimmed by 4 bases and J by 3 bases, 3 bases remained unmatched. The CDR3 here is CASSSGQIYEQYF. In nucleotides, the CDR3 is TGTGCCAGCAGCTCGGGACAGATCTACGAGCAGTACTTC. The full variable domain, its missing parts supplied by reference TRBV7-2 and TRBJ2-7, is GAGVSQSPSNKVTEKGKDVELRCDPISGHTALYWYRQSLGQGLEFLIYFQGNSAPDKSGLPSDRFSAERTGGSVSTLTIQRTQQEDSAVYLCASSSGQIYEQYFGPGTRLTVT.

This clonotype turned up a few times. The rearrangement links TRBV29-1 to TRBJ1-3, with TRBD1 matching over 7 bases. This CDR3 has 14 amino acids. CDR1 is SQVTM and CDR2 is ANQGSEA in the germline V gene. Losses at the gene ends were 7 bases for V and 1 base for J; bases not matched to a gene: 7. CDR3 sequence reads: CSALDRVSGNTIYF. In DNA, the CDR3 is TGCAGCGCCCTAGACAGGGTATCTGGAAACACCATATATTTT. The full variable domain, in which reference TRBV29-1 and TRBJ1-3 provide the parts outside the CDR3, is SAVISQKPSRDICQRGTSLTIQCQVDSQVTMMFWYRQQPGQSLTLIATANQGSEATYESGFVIDKFPISRPNLTFSTLTVSNMSPEDSSIYLCSALDRVSGNTIYFGEGSWLTVV.

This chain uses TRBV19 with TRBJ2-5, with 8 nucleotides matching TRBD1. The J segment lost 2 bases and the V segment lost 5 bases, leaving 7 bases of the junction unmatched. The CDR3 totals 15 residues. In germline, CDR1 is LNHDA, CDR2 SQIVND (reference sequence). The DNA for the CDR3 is TGTGCCAGTAGTCCGGGACAGGCGAATCAAGAGACCCAGTACTTC. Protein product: CASSPGQANQETQYF.

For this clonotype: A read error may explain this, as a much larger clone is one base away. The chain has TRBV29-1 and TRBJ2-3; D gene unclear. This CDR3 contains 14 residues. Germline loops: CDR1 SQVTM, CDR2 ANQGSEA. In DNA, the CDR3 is TGCAGCGTTGGGCCCCCAACGGCCCCAGATAAGCAGTATTTT. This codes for CSVGPPTAPDKQYF.